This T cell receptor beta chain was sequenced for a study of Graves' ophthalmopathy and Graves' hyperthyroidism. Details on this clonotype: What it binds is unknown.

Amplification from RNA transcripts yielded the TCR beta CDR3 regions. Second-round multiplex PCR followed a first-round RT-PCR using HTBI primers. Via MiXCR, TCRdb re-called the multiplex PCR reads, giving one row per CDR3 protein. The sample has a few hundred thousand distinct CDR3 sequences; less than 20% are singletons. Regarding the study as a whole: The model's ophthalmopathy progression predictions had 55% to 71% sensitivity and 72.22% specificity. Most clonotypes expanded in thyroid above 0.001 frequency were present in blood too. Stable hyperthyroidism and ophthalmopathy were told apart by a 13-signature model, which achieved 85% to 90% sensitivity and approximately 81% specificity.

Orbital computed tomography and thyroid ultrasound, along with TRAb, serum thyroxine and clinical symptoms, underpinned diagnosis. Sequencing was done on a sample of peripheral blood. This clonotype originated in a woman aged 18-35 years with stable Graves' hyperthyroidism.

This chain's CDR3 is CASGTGEVYGYTF. The CDR3, as DNA: TGTGCCAGCGGAACAGGGGAGGTCTATGGCTACACCTTC. J is TRBJ1-2 and V is TRBV2; 7 positions agree with TRBD1. The CDR3 sequence is 13 residues long. Germline values: CDR1 SNHLY, CDR2 FYNNEI. V was clipped by 8 bases and J by 4 bases; unmatched bases: 7.